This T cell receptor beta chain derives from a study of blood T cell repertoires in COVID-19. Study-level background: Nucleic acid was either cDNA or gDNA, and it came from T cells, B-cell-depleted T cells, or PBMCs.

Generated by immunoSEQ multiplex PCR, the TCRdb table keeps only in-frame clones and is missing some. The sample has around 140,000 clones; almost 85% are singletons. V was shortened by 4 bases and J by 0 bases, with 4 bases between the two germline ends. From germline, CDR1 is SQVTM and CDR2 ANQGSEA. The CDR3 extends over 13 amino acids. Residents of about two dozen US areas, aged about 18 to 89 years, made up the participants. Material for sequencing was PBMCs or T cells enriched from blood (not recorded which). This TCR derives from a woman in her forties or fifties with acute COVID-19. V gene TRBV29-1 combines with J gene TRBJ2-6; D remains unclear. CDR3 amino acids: CSVGHSGANVLTF. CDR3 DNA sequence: TGCAGCGTTGGTCACTCTGGGGCCAACGTCCTGACTTTC.